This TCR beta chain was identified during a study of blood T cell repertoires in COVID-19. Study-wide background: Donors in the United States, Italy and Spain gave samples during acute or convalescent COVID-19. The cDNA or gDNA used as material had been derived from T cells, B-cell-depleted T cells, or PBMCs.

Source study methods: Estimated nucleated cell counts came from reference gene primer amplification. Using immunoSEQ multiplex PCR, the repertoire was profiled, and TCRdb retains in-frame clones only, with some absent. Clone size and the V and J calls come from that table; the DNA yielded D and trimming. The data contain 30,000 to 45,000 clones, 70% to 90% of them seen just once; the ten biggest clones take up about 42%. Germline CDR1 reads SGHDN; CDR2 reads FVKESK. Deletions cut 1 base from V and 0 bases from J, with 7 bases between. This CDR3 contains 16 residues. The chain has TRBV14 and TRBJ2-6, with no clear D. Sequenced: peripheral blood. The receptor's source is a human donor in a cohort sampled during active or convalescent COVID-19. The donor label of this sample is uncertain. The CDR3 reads CASSQGLRSGANVLTF. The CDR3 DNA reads TGTGCCAGCAGCCAAGGTTTGCGCTCTGGGGCCAACGTCCTGACTTTC.